These 13 T cell receptor beta chains originate from one sample sequenced in a study of blood T cell repertoires in COVID-19. Produced via immunoSEQ multiplex PCR; TCRdb's table is partial and in-frame only. The repertoire holds 300,000 to 350,000 clones, around 90% seen once, with approximately 4.3% in the top ten. Sequencing was done on a sample of PBMCs or T cells enriched from blood (not recorded which). All receptors derive from a woman between 18 and 29 years old with acute COVID-19.

The rearrangement joins TRBV7-2 to TRBJ1-1; 9 nucleotides line up with TRBD1. CDR1 is SGHTA and CDR2 is FQGNSA in the germline V gene. This CDR3 spans 18 amino acids. V lost 1 base, J lost 5 bases, and 14 bases stayed unmatched. Written as DNA, the CDR3 is TGTGCCAGCAGCTTAGTCCGGGGGGACAGGGAAAGGTGGACTGAAGCTTTCTTT. Translating gives CASSLVRGDRERWTEAFF. The complete variable domain, with remaining parts taken from reference TRBV7-2 and TRBJ1-1, reads GAGVSQSPSNKVTEKGKDVELRCDPISGHTALYWYRQSLGQGLEFLIYFQGNSAPDKSGLPSDRFSAERTGGSVSTLTIQRTQQEDSAVYLCASSLVRGDRERWTEAFFGQGTRLTVV.

The CDR3 DNA reads TGTGCCAGCAGTCCCAGACTAAATGAAAAACTGTTTTTT. Protein: CASSPRLNEKLFF. The rearrangement uses TRBV6-5 and TRBJ1-4; D is undetermined. Germline-derived CDR1 and CDR2 are MNHEY and SVGAGI. Deletions cut 5 bases from V and 5 bases from J, with 9 bases between. The CDR3 length is 13 residues.

The chain recombines TRBV27 with TRBJ1-1, with D unresolved. Germline V CDR1 and CDR2: MNHEY, SMNVEV (reference sequence). The CDR3 spans 12 residues. Trimming left V 3 bases short and J 6 bases short, with 8 bases between. The CDR3 region has the DNA TGTGCCAGCAGTTTTGACGGGGCTGAAGCTTTCTTT. This translates into CASSFDGAEAFF.

The chain employs TRBV23-1 and TRBJ1-2, with D perhaps matching TRBD1 (6 bases). TRBV23-1 is reported as an ORF; its role is uncertain. This CDR3 comprises 16 residues. V dropped 4 bases and J dropped 2 bases, with 17 bases sitting between them. The CDR3 coding sequence is TGCGCCAGCAGTCCCAACGGGGGGCTGGGGAACTATGGCTACACCTTC. Protein sequence: CASSPNGGLGNYGYTF.

This clone was seen just once. The rearrangement links TRBV30 to TRBJ2-7; TRBD2 agrees at 10 bases. V shed 0 bases, J shed 4 bases, and the junction held 3 bases outside the gene matches. Germline V gives CDR1 GTSNPN, CDR2 SVGIG (reference sequence). The CDR3 runs to 14 residues. The CDR3 is CAWSVSSGSYEQYF. The CDR3 DNA sequence: TGTGCCTGGAGTGTGTCTAGCGGGAGTTACGAGCAGTACTTC. The variable domain in full, completed from reference TRBV30 and TRBJ2-7, reads SQTIHQWPATLVQPVGSPLSLECTVEGTSNPNLYWYRQAAGRGLQLLFYSVGIGQISSEVPQNLSASRPQDRQFILSSKKLLLSDSGFYLCAWSVSSGSYEQYFGPGTRLTVT.

The chain couples TRBV4-1 to TRBJ2-1, with D possibly TRBD2 on 6 matching bases. V shed 4 bases and J shed 9 bases, with 19 bases lying between them. The CDR3 runs to 15 residues. Germline CDR1 MGHRA, CDR2 YSYEKL. The CDR3 DNA is TGCGCCAGCAGCCCGACCGGCCGACTAGACGTTGAGCAGTTCTTC. Translated, it gives CASSPTGRLDVEQFF.

The rearrangement uses TRBV5-4 and TRBJ2-7, with a tentative D call TRBD2 (6 bases). Trimming cost V 4 bases and J 4 bases, with 9 bases left between them. The germline gives CDR1 SGHNT, CDR2 YYREEE (reference sequence). The CDR3 has 12 amino acids. The CDR3 bases are TGTGCCAGCAGCCTTGGAGGGTACGAGCAGTACTTC. It is translated as CASSLGGYEQYF.

This clone was seen a single time. The chain uses TRBV28 and TRBJ1-5, with no clear D. CDR1 is MDHEN and CDR2 is SYDVKM in the germline V gene. The V end lost 6 bases, the J end lost 6 bases, and 15 bases lay between the germline ends. This CDR3 has 14 amino acids. CDR3 sequence (DNA): TGTGCCAGCAGCCTACCGGGGTGGGGTCAGCCCCAGCATTTT. Translating gives CASSLPGWGQPQHF.

The rearrangement uses TRBV7-2 and TRBJ1-6; 8 bases fit TRBD1. V shed 7 bases, J shed 3 bases, and the junction held 5 bases outside the gene matches. The CDR3 length is 15 residues. In germline, CDR1 is SGHTA, CDR2 FQGNSA. Here the CDR3 reads CASTGQGLYNSPLHF. The CDR3 DNA reads as TGTGCCAGCACCGGACAGGGTCTCTATAATTCACCCCTCCACTTT.

The chain employs TRBV5-1 and TRBJ2-2, with 7 bases fitting TRBD2. Germline CDR1 is SGHRS and CDR2 is YFSETQ. V was clipped by 1 base and J by 5 bases; unmatched bases: 5. The CDR3 is 15 amino acids. CDR3 DNA sequence: TGCGCCAGCAGCTTGCGGGGGAGGGGAACCGGGGAGCTGTTTTTT. Translation: CASSLRGRGTGELFF.

The rearrangement uses TRBV5-1 and TRBJ2-1; maybe TRBD1 (6 bases). The V gene's germline CDR1 is SGHRS and CDR2 YFSETQ. Trimming cost V 2 bases and J 2 bases, with 8 bases left between them. This CDR3 is built from 14 residues. The CDR3 coding sequence is TGCGCCAGCAGCTTACAGGGAGCCTACAATGAGCAGTTCTTC. Translated, it gives CASSLQGAYNEQFF.

This rearrangement joins TRBV24-1 to TRBJ2-7, with 7 positions matching TRBD1. V shed 3 bases, J shed 3 bases, and the junction held 1 base outside the gene matches. The CDR3 has 13 residues. Germline V gives CDR1 KGHDR, CDR2 SFDVKD. Written as DNA, the CDR3 is TGTGCCACCAGTGATCACAGGGGCTACGAGCAGTACTTC. This sequence encodes CATSDHRGYEQYF.

This chain joins TRBV5-1 and TRBJ2-5; 7 bases map to TRBD2. Germline V gene lookup returns CDR1 SGHRS and CDR2 YFSETQ. CDR3 length: 15 residues. V gave up 2 bases and J gave up 1 base; unmatched junction bases: 5. CDR3 nucleotide sequence: TGCGCCAGCAGCTTCGGCGGGAGCCCCCAAGAGACCCAGTACTTC. This gives the protein CASSFGGSPQETQYF.